This is a list of T cell receptor beta chains from one sample in a study of blood T cell repertoires in COVID-19. Libraries were prepared by immunoSEQ multiplex PCR; TCRdb keeps only in-frame clonotypes and omits some of them. Here the sample spans roughly 280,000 clones, about 87% being singletons. The sample comprised PBMCs or T cells enriched from blood (not recorded which). These receptors were taken from a woman between 45 and 60 years old who had recovered from COVID-19. CDR3s include the opening cysteine and the closing phenylalanine or tryptophan. Fields, in order: clone size, D gene, J gene, V gene, CDR3 protein, CDR3 DNA. D genes are given only for firm matches. Rows may omit the clone size; those that give it use once, few, many or a size class.

abundance: once; d_gene: TRBD1; j_gene: TRBJ1-2; v_gene: TRBV3-1/TRBV3-2; CDR3aa: CASSQERTGGFGYTF; CDR3nt: TGTGCCAGCAGCCAAGAGAGAACAGGGGGCTTTGGCTACACCTTC
abundance: few; d_gene: TRBD1; j_gene: TRBJ2-7; v_gene: TRBV29-1; CDR3aa: CSVEASGRGSYEQYF; CDR3nt: TGCAGCGTTGAAGCTTCGGGCAGGGGGTCCTACGAGCAGTACTTC
abundance: .; d_gene: .; j_gene: TRBJ2-7; v_gene: TRBV2; CDR3aa: CASIRDSGDEQYF; CDR3nt: TGTGCCAGCATACGGGACTCGGGAGACGAGCAGTACTTC
abundance: .; d_gene: .; j_gene: TRBJ1-1; v_gene: TRBV7-9; CDR3aa: CASSPGRANTEAFF; CDR3nt: TGTGCCAGCAGCCCCGGCAGGGCGAACACTGAAGCTTTCTTT
abundance: .; d_gene: .; j_gene: TRBJ2-5; v_gene: TRBV4-3; CDR3aa: CASSKTRTGNQETQYF; CDR3nt: TGCGCCAGCAGCAAAACTCGGACTGGTAACCAAGAGACCCAGTACTTC
abundance: few; d_gene: TRBD1; j_gene: TRBJ2-2; v_gene: TRBV6-2/TRBV6-3; CDR3aa: CASSQERTGGTGELFF; CDR3nt: TGTGCCAGCAGTCAGGAAAGGACAGGGGGCACCGGGGAGCTGTTTTTT
abundance: few; d_gene: .; j_gene: TRBJ2-1; v_gene: TRBV27; CDR3aa: CASSQGTSRGYNEQFF; CDR3nt: TGTGCCAGCAGTCAAGGTACTAGCAGGGGGTACAATGAGCAGTTCTTC
abundance: .; d_gene: .; j_gene: TRBJ1-1; v_gene: TRBV19; CDR3aa: CASSIGLGQPALDTEAFF; CDR3nt: TGTGCCAGTAGTATAGGGCTAGGACAGCCTGCTTTGGACACTGAAGCTTTCTTT
abundance: .; d_gene: .; j_gene: TRBJ1-1; v_gene: TRBV19; CDR3aa: CASSWDKNTEAFF; CDR3nt: TGTGCCAGTAGTTGGGACAAAAACACTGAAGCTTTCTTT
abundance: .; d_gene: TRBD2; j_gene: TRBJ2-3; v_gene: TRBV19; CDR3aa: CASSIRAGGGDTQYF; CDR3nt: TGTGCCAGTAGTATACGAGCGGGGGGAGGAGATACGCAGTATTTT
abundance: .; d_gene: .; j_gene: TRBJ1-2; v_gene: TRBV28; CDR3aa: CASGGSIYGYTF; CDR3nt: TGTGCCAGCGGGGGGAGCATCTATGGCTACACCTTC
abundance: .; d_gene: .; j_gene: TRBJ1-1; v_gene: TRBV7-2; CDR3aa: CASSLDNNPRYAFF; CDR3nt: TGTGCCAGCAGCTTAGACAACAACCCTAGGTACGCTTTCTTT
abundance: .; d_gene: TRBD2; j_gene: TRBJ2-5; v_gene: TRBV7-3; CDR3aa: CASSLLGGPGETQYF; CDR3nt: TGTGCCAGCAGCTTATTGGGAGGGCCGGGAGAGACCCAGTACTTC
abundance: .; d_gene: .; j_gene: TRBJ2-1; v_gene: TRBV4-3; CDR3aa: CASSQDHVGSSYNEQFF; CDR3nt: TGCGCCAGCAGCCAAGATCATGTGGGGAGCTCCTACAATGAGCAGTTCTTC
abundance: .; d_gene: TRBD1; j_gene: TRBJ2-1; v_gene: TRBV7-2; CDR3aa: CASSSLGQGGNEQFF; CDR3nt: TGTGCCAGCAGCTCGTTGGGACAGGGCGGCAATGAGCAGTTCTTC
abundance: once; d_gene: TRBD1; j_gene: TRBJ1-5; v_gene: TRBV2; CDR3aa: CASETGSGQPQHF; CDR3nt: TGTGCCAGCGAGACAGGGTCAGGTCAGCCCCAGCATTTT
abundance: .; d_gene: TRBD1; j_gene: TRBJ2-5; v_gene: TRBV5-6; CDR3aa: CASSYPPGGVETQYF; CDR3nt: TGTGCCAGCAGCTACCCCCCAGGGGGCGTAGAGACCCAGTACTTC
abundance: .; d_gene: .; j_gene: TRBJ2-1; v_gene: TRBV6-5; CDR3aa: CASSLADPSYNEQFF; CDR3nt: TGTGCCAGCAGTTTAGCGGACCCTTCCTACAATGAGCAGTTCTTC
abundance: .; d_gene: .; j_gene: TRBJ2-2; v_gene: TRBV18; CDR3aa: CASSMYGAPNTGELFF; CDR3nt: TGTGCCAGCTCCATGTATGGGGCGCCGAACACCGGGGAGCTGTTTTTT
abundance: .; d_gene: TRBD1; j_gene: TRBJ2-7; v_gene: TRBV15; CDR3aa: CATSRTSRTGGWEQYF; CDR3nt: TGTGCCACCAGCAGAACCTCCCGGACAGGGGGCTGGGAGCAGTACTTC
abundance: few; d_gene: .; j_gene: TRBJ2-7; v_gene: TRBV7-2; CDR3aa: CASSLNTGSPTYEQYF; CDR3nt: TGTGCCAGCAGCTTAAATACAGGGTCTCCTACCTACGAGCAGTACTTC
abundance: .; d_gene: TRBD1; j_gene: TRBJ2-1; v_gene: TRBV2; CDR3aa: CASNRGSWWFF; CDR3nt: TGTGCCAGCAACAGGGGGTCGTGGTGGTTCTTC
abundance: .; d_gene: .; j_gene: TRBJ1-1; v_gene: TRBV19; CDR3aa: CASSSLRDSEAFF; CDR3nt: TGTGCCAGTAGTAGCCTCCGGGACTCTGAAGCTTTCTTT
abundance: once; d_gene: TRBD1; j_gene: TRBJ1-3; v_gene: TRBV16; CDR3aa: CASSTDRGALNTIYF; CDR3nt: TGTGCCAGCAGCACGGACAGGGGGGCTCTGAACACCATATATTTT